Listed below are T cell receptor beta chains from one sample, sequenced in a study of T-cell reconstitution after alpha-beta-depleted transplantation in children. Each CDR3 protein is one row after TCRdb ran MiXCR on the PCR reads. This sample has roughly 190,000 distinct CDR3 sequences, with more than 12% found just once. The sequenced sample was PBMCs from the stem cell graft donor, obtained from the stem cell graft. These receptors came from a human donor who donated a stem cell graft to a child with acute lymphoblastic leukemia. The CDR3 runs from the conserved cysteine through the conserved F or W. Each record gives: J gene, clone size, CDR3 length, V gene, D gene, CDR3 protein, CDR3 DNA. D genes are given only for firm matches. Clone size appears in some rows only: once, few, many, or a class for an expanded clone.

J gene: TRBJ1-2; clone size: many; CDR3 length: 14; V gene: TRBV6-5; D gene: -; CDR3 protein: CASSYGGSRYGYTF; CDR3 DNA: TGTGCCAGCAGTTACGGGGGGTCACGCTATGGCTACACCTTC
J gene: TRBJ2-1; clone size: few; CDR3 length: 13; V gene: TRBV6-2/TRBV6-3; D gene: -; CDR3 protein: CASSFSLSSEQFF; CDR3 DNA: TGTGCCAGCAGTTTCTCCCTCTCCTCCGAGCAGTTCTTC
J gene: TRBJ1-1; clone size: few; CDR3 length: 13; V gene: TRBV6-1; D gene: TRBD1; CDR3 protein: CASSNRGGTEAFF; CDR3 DNA: TGTGCCAGCAGCAACAGGGGTGGGACTGAAGCTTTCTTT
J gene: TRBJ1-2; clone size: few; CDR3 length: 13; V gene: TRBV7-9; D gene: -; CDR3 protein: CASSTDSEHGYTF; CDR3 DNA: TGTGCCAGCAGCACCGACTCGGAGCATGGCTACACCTTC
J gene: TRBJ2-1; clone size: many; CDR3 length: 16; V gene: TRBV12-3/TRBV12-4; D gene: TRBD2; CDR3 protein: CASSSGRGIFYNEQFF; CDR3 DNA: TGTGCCAGCAGTAGCGGGAGGGGTATATTTTACAATGAGCAGTTCTTC
J gene: TRBJ2-7; clone size: -; CDR3 length: 14; V gene: TRBV4-1; D gene: -; CDR3 protein: CASSQVQGGYEQYF; CDR3 DNA: TGCGCCAGCAGCCAAGTCCAGGGTGGATACGAGCAGTACTTC
J gene: TRBJ2-1; clone size: -; CDR3 length: 13; V gene: TRBV19; D gene: -; CDR3 protein: CASSVSRGNEQFF; CDR3 DNA: TGTGCCAGTAGTGTTTCTAGGGGCAATGAGCAGTTCTTC
J gene: TRBJ1-1; clone size: many; CDR3 length: 16; V gene: TRBV7-9; D gene: TRBD1; CDR3 protein: CASSYFRGHPTTEAFF; CDR3 DNA: TGTGCCAGCAGCTACTTCAGGGGGCATCCAACCACTGAAGCTTTCTTT
J gene: TRBJ2-3; clone size: many; CDR3 length: 15; V gene: TRBV20-1; D gene: TRBD1; CDR3 protein: CSALAGTGATDTQYF; CDR3 DNA: TGCAGTGCTTTGGCCGGGACAGGGGCAACAGATACGCAGTATTTT
J gene: TRBJ1-1; clone size: -; CDR3 length: 13; V gene: TRBV12-3/TRBV12-4; D gene: -; CDR3 protein: CASSLVADNEAFF; CDR3 DNA: TGTGCCAGCAGTTTAGTGGCGGACAATGAAGCTTTCTTT